This entry describes one T cell receptor (beta chain). CDR1 and CDR2 (germline): SGHRS, YFSETQ. Trimming removed 4 bases from V and 8 bases from J; junction bases left unmatched: 8. The CDR3 has 13 amino acids. The sample belongs to a study of blood T cell repertoires in COVID-19. Produced via immunoSEQ multiplex PCR; TCRdb's table is partial and in-frame only. This table has fewer than 120,000 clones, over 75% appearing once. What was sequenced was peripheral blood. The rearrangement uses TRBV5-1 and TRBJ1-2, with TRBD1 identical over 7 bases. The TCR sequence derives from a woman of 80 years or more with active or convalescent COVID-19. CDR3 coding DNA: TGCGCCAGCAGCCCCGGGACAGAAAAGGGCTACACCTTC. Amino acid sequence: CASSPGTEKGYTF.